The 28 T cell receptor beta chains below were found in one sample sequenced in a study of T cell repertoires in cytomegalovirus infection. MiXCR, run by TCRdb on the reads, gives a single entry per CDR3 protein. Of 150,000 to 200,000 distinct CDR3 sequences in the sample, less than 9.5% were seen once. Sequences were obtained from PBMCs. The receptors here all came from a human donor in good health (CMV status not recorded). Some clones in this sample may be carry-over from other donors' samples.

The chain recombines TRBV29-1 with TRBJ1-2, with D perhaps matching TRBD1 (5 bases). The germline V gene has CDR1 SQVTM and CDR2 ANQGSEA. The germline V and J ends were trimmed by 7 bases and 7 bases, with 19 bases remaining between them. The CDR3 is 13 residues long. The CDR3 DNA follows: TGCAGCGCCTTAGATCCTCAGGGCCCTGGCTACACCTTC. It specifies CSALDPQGPGYTF.

This clonotype was recorded a few times. J is TRBJ1-4 and V is TRBV4-2, with D maybe TRBD1 (5 bases). Germline CDR1 and CDR2: LGHNA and YNFKEQ. Trimming stripped 0 bases from V and 11 bases from J, with 22 bases between. The length of the CDR3 is 17 residues. CDR3 amino acids: CASSQDGQGDPSLKLFF. CDR3 bases: TGTGCCAGCAGCCAAGATGGGCAAGGGGACCCTTCTCTGAAACTGTTTTTT.

This clonotype was detected ten times or more. The rearrangement links TRBV7-2 to TRBJ2-2; 10 bases map to TRBD2. V was clipped by 0 bases and J by 6 bases; unmatched bases: 1. Per the germline V gene, CDR1 is SGHTA and CDR2 is FQGNSA. The length of the CDR3 is 15 residues. As DNA, the CDR3 is TGTGCCAGCAGCTTAGCAGCGGGGGGGCCCGGGGAGCTGTTTTTT. This codes for CASSLAAGGPGELFF.

In its sample, this clonotype was seen many times. V gene TRBV28 combines with J gene TRBJ2-1; tentatively, D is TRBD1 (6 bases). CDR1 and CDR2 (germline): MDHEN, SYDVKM. The ends were cut back, 3 bases at V and 7 bases at J, with 10 bases in the middle. The CDR3 totals 13 residues. The CDR3 DNA sequence: TGTGCCAGCAGTTTGTCAGGGGCAAATGAGCAGTTCTTC. As protein: CASSLSGANEQFF.

This clonotype appeared many times. The chain combines TRBV7-2 with TRBJ1-2; 9 nucleotides line up with TRBD1. The CDR3 length is 15 residues. Trimming cost V 5 bases and J 8 bases; bases outside gene matches: 12. The germline V gene encodes CDR1 SGHTA and CDR2 FQGNSA. The CDR3 is CASSPPGQGSGGYTF. The CDR3 coding sequence is TGTGCCAGCAGCCCCCCGGGACAGGGATCAGGCGGCTACACCTTC.

In this sample, this clonotype is medium-sized (0.01 to 0.1%). The chain has TRBV7-8 and TRBJ2-1, with 13 bases aligning to TRBD2. Germline CDR1 is SGHVS and CDR2 is FQNEAQ. With V trimmed by 3 bases and J by 0 bases, 8 bases remained unmatched. The CDR3 totals 19 residues. The CDR3 DNA sequence: TGTGCCAGCAGCTTCCCCATGGGACTAGCGGGACACTCCTACAATGAGCAGTTCTTC. Its translation: CASSFPMGLAGHSYNEQFF.

A few counts support this clonotype. V and J are TRBV29-1 and TRBJ2-4, with 7 bases that match TRBD1. Germline assignment: CDR1 SQVTM and CDR2 ANQGSEA. Trimming cost V 6 bases and J 6 bases; bases outside gene matches: 5. The CDR3 consists of 12 residues. CDR3 sequence reads: CSVRQGGNIQYF. The CDR3 DNA reads TGCAGCGTCCGACAGGGTGGAAACATTCAGTACTTC.

The rearrangement uses TRBV29-1 and TRBJ2-7, with D possibly being TRBD2 (6 bases). The CDR3 extends over 12 amino acids. The V end lost 3 bases, the J end lost 6 bases, and 12 bases lay between the germline ends. CDR1 is SQVTM and CDR2 is ANQGSEA in the germline V gene. The DNA of the CDR3 is TGCAGCGTTGAGACTAGTTGGCGCGAGCAGTACTTC. Its protein is CSVETSWREQYF.

The chain uses TRBV15 and TRBJ2-1; TRBD1 agrees at 8 bases. V was clipped by 2 bases and J by 4 bases; unmatched bases: 4. CDR1 is LNHNV and CDR2 is YYDKDF in the germline V gene (reference sequence). The CDR3 totals 15 residues. The CDR3 reads CATSRPGQAYNEQFF. The DNA of the CDR3 is TGTGCCACCAGCAGACCGGGACAGGCTTACAATGAGCAGTTCTTC.

This clonotype showed up many times. The chain carries TRBV7-8 and TRBJ1-5; 7 bases align to TRBD1. The CDR3 contains 14 residues. The ends lost 5 bases at V and 2 bases at J; junction bases unmatched: 3. CDR1 and CDR2 (germline): SGHVS, FQNEAQ. CDR3 nucleotides: TGTGCCAGCAGCGCAGGGACAGGCAATCAGCCCCAGCATTTT. Protein: CASSAGTGNQPQHF.

The rearrangement uses TRBV25-1 and TRBJ1-1; D uncertain. V was cut by 6 bases and J by 4 bases, with 12 bases left in between. Germline CDR1 reads MGHDK; CDR2 reads SYGVNS. The CDR3 has 13 residues. CDR3 DNA: TGTGCCAGCAGGTTACGGGAGGGCACTGAAGCTTTCTTT. It yields the protein CASRLREGTEAFF.

This clonotype was found a few times. The rearrangement joins TRBV20-1 to TRBJ1-5; the D is unclear. The CDR3 has 12 amino acids. Germline assignment: CDR1 DFQATT and CDR2 SNEGSKA (reference sequence). The germline V and J ends were trimmed by 3 bases and 9 bases, with 12 bases remaining between them. The chain's CDR3 is CSASVGGLPQHF. The DNA of the CDR3 is TGCAGTGCTAGTGTGGGTGGTTTGCCCCAGCATTTT.

This clonotype was detected a few times. The V and J genes are TRBV6-2 or TRBV6-3 and TRBJ1-5; D perhaps matches TRBD1 (6 bases). This CDR3 contains 13 residues. Germline V gene data show CDR1 as MNHEY and CDR2 as SVGEGT. Trimming cost V 7 bases and J 6 bases, with 13 bases left between them. The CDR3 nucleotides read TGTGCCAGCACCGACTCAGGGGTTCAGCCCCAGCATTTT. Translating it yields CASTDSGVQPQHF.

This chain uses TRBV19 with TRBJ2-2; 8 bases align to TRBD2. J was trimmed by 7 bases and V by 8 bases; bases with no gene match: 15. Looked up from germline, CDR1 is LNHDA and CDR2 is SQIVND (reference sequence). The CDR3 contains 16 residues. DNA of the CDR3: TGTGCCAGTGTTTCGACTTCGGGGGGGCTGAACGGGGAGCTGTTTTTT. Amino acid sequence: CASVSTSGGLNGELFF.

This clonotype was seen many times. J is TRBJ2-5 and V is TRBV7-6; a possible D gene is TRBD1 (5 bases). The germline V and J ends were trimmed by 8 bases and 7 bases, with 23 bases remaining between them. The V gene's germline CDR1 is SGHVS and CDR2 FNYEAQ. The CDR3 is made up of 15 amino acids. Written as DNA, the CDR3 is TGTGCCAGCCGTCAGGGAATTAATAGTGAAGGGACCCAGTACTTC. It codes for CASRQGINSEGTQYF.

This clonotype has a count of ten or more. The chain carries TRBV7-9 and TRBJ2-1, with TRBD2 identical over 8 bases. Germline V gene lookup returns CDR1 SEHNR and CDR2 FQNEAQ (reference sequence). The CDR3 has 14 amino acids. Unmatched junction bases numbered 4, after V lost 7 bases and J lost 2 bases. The CDR3 loop is CASKLAGTYNEQFF. CDR3 nucleotide sequence: TGTGCCAGCAAGCTAGCGGGCACCTACAATGAGCAGTTCTTC.

This clonotype has at least ten counts. This chain links TRBV5-4 with TRBJ2-1; TRBD2 aligns across 9 bases. The CDR3 is 15 amino acids. Germline V lookup: CDR1 SGHNT, CDR2 YYREEE (reference sequence). After removal of 4 bases from V and 5 bases from J, the junction contained 7 bases not matched to a gene. The CDR3 region is CASSLQAGGNNEQFF. CDR3 sequence (DNA): TGTGCCAGCAGCCTGCAAGCGGGAGGAAACAATGAGCAGTTCTTC.

This clonotype has a count of ten or more. The chain has TRBV7-2 and TRBJ2-3; the D gene is possibly TRBD2 (6 bases). CDR3 length: 16 amino acids. Per germline, CDR1 SGHTA and CDR2 FQGNSA. V was clipped by 5 bases and J by 6 bases, with 21 bases between them. CDR3 region: CASSLSGNTLIDTQYF. The CDR3 bases are TGTGCCAGCAGCCTTAGCGGAAATACCCTTATCGATACGCAGTATTTT.

The table lists this clonotype with many counts. The chain has TRBV11-2 and TRBJ1-1; no reliable D call. This CDR3 is 14 amino acids long. V was clipped by 3 bases and J by 1 base, with 9 bases between them. The germline V gene has CDR1 SGHAT and CDR2 FQNNGV. CDR3 nucleotide sequence: TGTGCCAGCAGCTTGACGTTCAGGAACACTGAAGCTTTCTTT. Translating gives CASSLTFRNTEAFF.

This clonotype occurred many times. The chain combines TRBV7-2 with TRBJ1-3, with D tentatively TRBD1 (5 bases). Trimming removed 5 bases at V and 1 base at J, with 9 bases between. The germline gives CDR1 SGHTA, CDR2 FQGNSA. The CDR3 covers 14 residues. The CDR3 DNA sequence: TGTGCCAGCAGCGGGGGGGGGTCTGGAAACACCATATATTTT. Protein sequence: CASSGGGSGNTIYF.

V usage is TRBV6-2 or TRBV6-3 and J usage is TRBJ2-7; perhaps D is TRBD1 or TRBD2 (6 bases each). Germline CDR1 reads MNHEY; CDR2 reads SVGEGT. V was shortened by 2 bases and J by 7 bases, with 12 bases between the two germline ends. The CDR3 is 13 residues long. The CDR3, as DNA: TGTGCCAGCAGTTACCGCGCGGGACAAGAGCAGTACTTC. Its protein product is CASSYRAGQEQYF.

In this sample, this clonotype turned up many times. The V call is TRBV7-9, the J call TRBJ2-1, with 7 positions matching TRBD2. This CDR3 has 17 amino acids. After removal of 1 base from V and 0 bases from J, the junction contained 6 bases not matched to a gene. Looked up from germline, CDR1 is SEHNR and CDR2 is FQNEAQ (reference sequence). The CDR3 is CASSLGDYTSSYNEQFF. CDR3 in DNA: TGTGCCAGCAGCTTAGGGGACTACACTTCCTCCTACAATGAGCAGTTCTTC.

This clonotype was detected ten times or more. The CDR3 bases are TGTGCCAGCAGCGTGCTATGGGGAACGGGCGGGGAGCTGTTTTTT. Amino acid sequence: CASSVLWGTGGELFF. This rearrangement joins TRBV7-2 to TRBJ2-2; D not certain. The CDR3 spans 15 residues. V shed 5 bases and J shed 7 bases, with 17 bases lying between them. The germline V gene has CDR1 SGHTA and CDR2 FQGNSA.

This clonotype was seen only a few times. The V and J genes are TRBV10-3 and TRBJ1-5; D ambiguous. CDR1 is ENHRY and CDR2 is SYGVKD in the germline V gene. The CDR3 is made up of 15 amino acids. Trimming removed 0 bases at V and 3 bases at J, with 9 bases between. CDR3 sequence reads: CAISESGRVNQPQHF. In DNA, the CDR3 is TGTGCCATCAGTGAGTCGGGAAGGGTCAATCAGCCCCAGCATTTT.

There are many counts of this clonotype. The CDR3 is CASSLRGGEQFF. The CDR3 coding sequence is TGTGCCAGCAGCTTACGAGGAGGTGAGCAGTTCTTC. The rearrangement uses TRBV7-7 and TRBJ2-1, with D possibly being TRBD2 (5 bases). Germline CDR1 reads SSHAT; CDR2 reads FNYEAQ (reference sequence). The CDR3 is 12 residues long. The V gene lost 2 bases and the J gene lost 9 bases, with 8 bases spanning the gap.

This clonotype was detected ten times or more. This chain links TRBV2 with TRBJ2-1, with 9 bases fitting TRBD2. The trim removed 11 bases at V and 2 bases at J, leaving 13 bases unmatched. CDR1 SNHLY and CDR2 FYNNEI come from the germline V gene. CDR3 length: 16 amino acids. Here the CDR3 reads CALKAATSGPYNEQFF. The CDR3 coding sequence is TGTGCCCTAAAGGCAGCGACTAGCGGACCCTACAATGAGCAGTTCTTC.

This clonotype was counted many times. The chain employs TRBV3-1 and TRBJ2-1, with unresolved D. Between the trimmed V and J ends, which lost 2 bases and 7 bases, there was a span of 18 bases. The CDR3 consists of 16 residues. Germline CDR1 LGHDT, CDR2 YNNKEL (reference sequence). DNA for the CDR3: TGTGCCAGCAGCCAATGGTCGCTAGGCGGTCGAAATGAGCAGTTCTTC. Protein product: CASSQWSLGGRNEQFF.

This clonotype was seen at least ten times. This chain joins TRBV7-2 and TRBJ2-1; maybe TRBD2 (5 bases). Germline CDR1 reads SGHTA; CDR2 reads FQGNSA. CDR3 length: 14 amino acids. V gave up 1 base and J gave up 2 bases, with 6 bases separating them. In DNA form, the CDR3 reads TGTGCCAGCAGCTTAGGGACTGCCTACAATGAGCAGTTCTTC. Translating it yields CASSLGTAYNEQFF.